This TCR beta chain was sequenced in a study of T cells expressing NK-cell markers. Findings and caveats of the study: There were several donors in whom these clonotypes also led the CD3+CD56-NKG2C+ fraction.

cDNA encoding TCR beta was synthesized via 5'RACE template switching incorporating UMIs. TCRdb re-called the 5' RACE reads and gives one entry per CDR3 protein, without DNA. The ten top clones account for 30% to 45%, within a sample of over 150,000 distinct CDR3 sequences. On this clonotype: What it binds is unknown.

CDR1 is SEHNR and CDR2 is FQNEAQ in the germline V gene (reference sequence). The CDR3 covers 13 residues. The material sequenced was blood T cells: a sorted CD56 or NKG2C T cell subset, CD4+ or CD8+ T cells, or bulk PBMC T cells (not recorded which). The sequence derives from a woman aged 45-59 years in good health. The chain links TRBV7-9 to TRBJ2-1. CDR3 sequence reads: CATRLDSYNEQFF.